Listed below are T cell receptor beta chains from one sample, sequenced in a study of regulatory T cells. Profiled with immunoSEQ multiplex PCR; TCRdb holds only in-frame clones, not every one. The sample records roughly 10,000 clones, approximately 84% being singletons. What was sequenced was CD8+ T cells sorted from blood. Receptor source: a person aged 18 to 35 with CD3G deficiency. The CDR3 runs from the conserved cysteine through the conserved F or W. Each record gives: CDR3 DNA, CDR3 protein, V gene, clone size, D gene, J gene. A D gene is named only where the DNA matches it firmly. Clone sizes are given selectively: once, few, many, or a class where the clone is expanded.

DNA: TGTGCCAGCAGCGCAATAGGGAGCTCCTACAATGAGCAGTTCTTC; CDR3: CASSAIGSSYNEQFF; V: TRBV7-9; size: -; D: -; J: TRBJ2-1
DNA: TGTGCCAGCAGTGAACATGGGCCGACAGGGGGAAGGAGCAATCAGCCCCAGCATTTT; CDR3: CASSEHGPTGGRSNQPQHF; V: TRBV6-1; size: few; D: TRBD1; J: TRBJ1-5
DNA: TGTGCCAGCAGGACGACAGGGGTAAATTCACCCCTCCACTTT; CDR3: CASRTTGVNSPLHF; V: TRBV6-6; size: -; D: TRBD1; J: TRBJ1-6
DNA: TGTGCCAGCAGTTGGACAGGGCTAGGGACCCAGTACTTC; CDR3: CASSWTGLGTQYF; V: TRBV28; size: few; D: TRBD1; J: TRBJ2-5
DNA: TGTGCCAGCAGTTCGACTCTTACCGGGGAGCTGTTTTTT; CDR3: CASSSTLTGELFF; V: TRBV27; size: few; D: -; J: TRBJ2-2
DNA: TGCGCCAGCAGCCCCGAGGGGGCATACAATGAGCAGTTCTTC; CDR3: CASSPEGAYNEQFF; V: TRBV5-1; size: -; D: TRBD1; J: TRBJ2-1
DNA: TGTGCCAGTAGTTTGGACAGATGGAACACTGAAGCTTTCTTT; CDR3: CASSLDRWNTEAFF; V: TRBV19; size: -; D: -; J: TRBJ1-1
DNA: TGTGCCAGCAGCTTAGTCCCAGCTATGAACACTGAAGCTTTCTTT; CDR3: CASSLVPAMNTEAFF; V: TRBV7-2; size: -; D: -; J: TRBJ1-1
DNA: TGTGCCAGCAGCGCAACAGGGCGAGGGCAGCCCCAGCATTTT; CDR3: CASSATGRGQPQHF; V: TRBV28; size: -; D: -; J: TRBJ1-5
DNA: TGTGCCAGTAGTATGGGACACTTGAACACTGAAGCTTTCTTT; CDR3: CASSMGHLNTEAFF; V: TRBV19; size: few; D: -; J: TRBJ1-1
DNA: TGTGCCAGTAGCCTTTCATTGAACACTGAAGCTTTCTTT; CDR3: CASSLSLNTEAFF; V: TRBV19; size: -; D: -; J: TRBJ1-1
DNA: TGTGCCAGCAGCTTAATGGGGGGCGGGTTCAATGAGCAGTTCTTC; CDR3: CASSLMGGGFNEQFF; V: TRBV13; size: -; D: -; J: TRBJ2-1
DNA: TGCGCCAGCAGCTTGAAGGGAGGGTTTGACTCACCCCCCCACTTT; CDR3: CASSLKGGFDSPPHF; V: TRBV5-1; size: -; D: -; J: TRBJ1-6
DNA: TGTGCCAGCAGTTTGGGACTAGCGGGAGGTTGGGCGCAAGAGACCCAGTACTTC; CDR3: CASSLGLAGGWAQETQYF; V: TRBV28; size: -; D: TRBD2; J: TRBJ2-5
DNA: TGTGCCAGCACCACCGGGACCCCCACGGAAAAACTGTTTTTT; CDR3: CASTTGTPTEKLFF; V: TRBV6-1; size: -; D: -; J: TRBJ1-4
DNA: TGTGCCAGCAGCGAGGGACTAGCGGGAAGGGGAGAGCAGTACTTC; CDR3: CASSEGLAGRGEQYF; V: TRBV7-6; size: -; D: TRBD2; J: TRBJ2-7
DNA: TGTGCCAGCGGCCCGGGGGGGGAGCAGTACTTC; CDR3: CASGPGGEQYF; V: TRBV6-5; size: -; D: TRBD2; J: TRBJ2-7
DNA: TGCGCCAGCAGTGAGGGTATTGGCAATCAGCCCCAGCATTTT; CDR3: CASSEGIGNQPQHF; V: TRBV10-2; size: -; D: -; J: TRBJ1-5
DNA: TGCGCCAGCAGTGTGGGCAGGAACATTCAGTACTTC; CDR3: CASSVGRNIQYF; V: TRBV10-2; size: -; D: -; J: TRBJ2-4
DNA: TGCGCCAGCAGCCAAGATACGGGGAGCTCCTACGAGCAGTACTTC; CDR3: CASSQDTGSSYEQYF; V: TRBV4-1; size: -; D: -; J: TRBJ2-7
DNA: TGTGCCAGCAGTTTATTTCCAGGAGCCGAGCAGTACTTC; CDR3: CASSLFPGAEQYF; V: TRBV27; size: -; D: -; J: TRBJ2-7
DNA: TGTGCCAGCAGCTCCCTGGGGGACAGCCAAAACCCTAACTATGGCTACACCTTC; CDR3: CASSSLGDSQNPNYGYTF; V: TRBV7-9; size: -; D: TRBD1; J: TRBJ1-2
DNA: TGCGCCAGCAGCTTGGCCGAGGGCACTGAAGCTTTCTTT; CDR3: CASSLAEGTEAFF; V: TRBV5-1; size: -; D: -; J: TRBJ1-1
DNA: TGTGCCAGCAGCCGTTACAGGGGGTATACCGGGGAGCTGTTTTTT; CDR3: CASSRYRGYTGELFF; V: TRBV7-8; size: -; D: TRBD1; J: TRBJ2-2
DNA: TGTGCCAGCAGTGAAGCCGCTAGGAACTACGAGCAGTACTTC; CDR3: CASSEAARNYEQYF; V: TRBV6-1; size: -; D: -; J: TRBJ2-7
DNA: TGTGCCAGCAGTCATCAGGGTGGCGAAAAACTGTTTTTT; CDR3: CASSHQGGEKLFF; V: TRBV27; size: -; D: -; J: TRBJ1-4
DNA: TGTGCCAGTAGTGCTACAGACAGCTCCTACAATGAGCAGTTCTTC; CDR3: CASSATDSSYNEQFF; V: TRBV19; size: once; D: -; J: TRBJ2-1
DNA: TGTGCCAGCAGCTTCTCGAACCGGGACAGGAACACTGAAGCTTTCTTT; CDR3: CASSFSNRDRNTEAFF; V: TRBV11-3; size: few; D: TRBD1; J: TRBJ1-1
DNA: TGTGCCAGCAGCTTACTACAGGGGACTGAAGCTTTCTTT; CDR3: CASSLLQGTEAFF; V: TRBV7-9; size: -; D: TRBD1; J: TRBJ1-1
DNA: TGTGCCAGCAGTCCCACTAGCGGACCGTACGAGCAGTACTTC; CDR3: CASSPTSGPYEQYF; V: TRBV28; size: -; D: TRBD2; J: TRBJ2-7
DNA: TGTGCCAGCAAAAGTTCCTTTAGCTCCTACAATGAGCAGTTCTTC; CDR3: CASKSSFSSYNEQFF; V: TRBV27; size: -; D: -; J: TRBJ2-1
DNA: TGCGCCAGCAGCTGGGCCCCTTCCCACGAGCAGTACTTC; CDR3: CASSWAPSHEQYF; V: TRBV5-1; size: -; D: -; J: TRBJ2-7
DNA: TGTGCCAGCAGTGAATATCTATACGAGCAGTACTTC; CDR3: CASSEYLYEQYF; V: TRBV6-1; size: -; D: -; J: TRBJ2-7
DNA: TGCGCCAGCAGCTTGGGGCAGGGGGTGGACGAGCAGTACTTC; CDR3: CASSLGQGVDEQYF; V: TRBV5-1; size: -; D: TRBD1; J: TRBJ2-7
DNA: TGCGCCAGCAGCTTCGTCCCGGGACAGGGCCTCCAAGAGACCCAGTACTTC; CDR3: CASSFVPGQGLQETQYF; V: TRBV5-1; size: -; D: TRBD1; J: TRBJ2-5
DNA: TGTGCCAGCAGCTTCAAGGGGGGCTTCTATGGCTACACCTTC; CDR3: CASSFKGGFYGYTF; V: TRBV28; size: once; D: -; J: TRBJ1-2
DNA: TGTGCCAGTTCCGCGGGAGGGCCGGGTGAGCAGTACTTC; CDR3: CASSAGGPGEQYF; V: TRBV19; size: -; D: TRBD2; J: TRBJ2-7
DNA: TGTGCCAGCAGTTTAGTGGGGAATGAGCAGTTCTTC; CDR3: CASSLVGNEQFF; V: TRBV28; size: -; D: -; J: TRBJ2-1
DNA: TGCGCCAGCAGCTTGGGGCGCTCTGGGGCCAACGTCCTGACTTTC; CDR3: CASSLGRSGANVLTF; V: TRBV5-1; size: -; D: -; J: TRBJ2-6
DNA: TGTGCCTGGAGTGAGGGGCCTGAAGCTTTCTTT; CDR3: CAWSEGPEAFF; V: TRBV30; size: -; D: -; J: TRBJ1-1
DNA: TGTGCCAGCAGTTCCATCGGGGCCAAGTACTTC; CDR3: CASSSIGAKYF; V: TRBV28; size: few; D: -; J: TRBJ2-7
DNA: TGTGCCAGCAGCAAGGGGACTAGCGGGAGGACATACAATGAGCAGTTCTTC; CDR3: CASSKGTSGRTYNEQFF; V: TRBV7-9; size: -; D: TRBD2; J: TRBJ2-1
DNA: TGTGCCAGCAGCCCTTCTCAGGGGAGGGAGACCCAGTACTTC; CDR3: CASSPSQGRETQYF; V: TRBV7-9; size: -; D: -; J: TRBJ2-5
DNA: TGTGCCAGTAGTATATCCCCGACTAGCTTCTACAATGAGCAGTTCTTC; CDR3: CASSISPTSFYNEQFF; V: TRBV19; size: once; D: TRBD2; J: TRBJ2-1
DNA: TGTGCCAGCAGTCCCGGAATAACAGGGGCCGAGGTTAATCAGCCCCAGCATTTT; CDR3: CASSPGITGAEVNQPQHF; V: TRBV27; size: -; D: TRBD1; J: TRBJ1-5